The next 30 T cell receptor beta chains were all read from a single sample in a study of blood T cell repertoires in COVID-19. The repertoire was sequenced with immunoSEQ multiplex PCR; TCRdb's copy has only in-frame clones and lacks some. Among 130,000 to 150,000 clones listed, more than 70% were seen once. The sequenced sample was peripheral blood. Receptor source: a woman between 50 and 59 years old with acute or convalescent COVID-19.

This clone was seen once. The chain uses TRBV18 and TRBJ2-1, with 8 bases aligning to TRBD2. V lost 3 bases and J lost 6; bases outside the gene matches: 4. Germline CDR1 reads KGHSH; CDR2 reads LQKENI. The CDR3 loop spans 14 amino acids. CDR3 nucleotide sequence: TGTGCCAGCTCACCGGGACTAGACCTCAATGAGCAGTTCTTC. Its protein is CASSPGLDLNEQFF.

This clone has only a few counts. CDR3 sequence: CASWGGQSMNTEAFF. CDR3 nucleotides: TGTGCCAGTTGGGGGGGGCAGAGCATGAACACTGAAGCTTTCTTT. The chain uses TRBV5-8 and TRBJ1-1, with D tentatively TRBD1 (6 bases). Germline CDR1 SGHTS, CDR2 YDEGEE. The CDR3 has 15 amino acids. Deletions cut 8 bases from V and 0 bases from J, with 17 bases between. Together with reference TRBV5-8 and TRBJ1-1, the CDR3 gives the full variable domain: EAGVTQSPTHLIKTRGQQATLRCSPISGHTSVYWYQQALGLGLQFLLWYDEGEERNRGNFPPRFSGRQFPNYSSELNVNALELEDSALYLCASWGGQSMNTEAFFGQGTRLTVV.

The chain is built from TRBV19 and TRBJ1-5; possibly TRBD1 for D (6 bases). The CDR3 is 16 amino acids. Between the trimmed V and J ends, which lost 5 bases and 0 bases, there was a span of 14 bases. Germline values: CDR1 LNHDA, CDR2 SQIVND (reference sequence). The CDR3 loop is CASSVMTGYSNQPQHF. The CDR3 nucleotides read TGTGCCAGTAGTGTTATGACAGGCTATAGCAATCAGCCCCAGCATTTT.

This sequence joins TRBV2 and TRBJ2-7; TRBD2 might be the D (6 bases). V was clipped by 7 bases and J by 2 bases, with 15 bases between them. CDR1 and CDR2 (germline): SNHLY, FYNNEI. This CDR3 has 14 amino acids. CDR3 residues: CASTPGLPPYEQYF. CDR3 DNA sequence: TGTGCCAGCACCCCGGGACTGCCCCCCTACGAGCAGTACTTC.

This chain joins TRBV14 and TRBJ2-7; TRBD2 aligns across 7 bases. This CDR3 contains 14 residues. From germline, CDR1 is SGHDN and CDR2 FVKESK. After removal of 4 bases from V and 2 bases from J, the junction contained 5 bases not matched to a gene. CDR3 protein: CASSLTSNPYEQYF. The DNA for the CDR3 is TGTGCCAGCAGCCTGACTAGCAACCCCTACGAGCAGTACTTC.

The rearrangement uses TRBV7-3 and TRBJ2-1, with 12 bases aligning to TRBD2. Unmatched junction bases numbered 4, after V lost 3 bases and J lost 1 base. The CDR3 sequence is 17 residues long. Germline loops: CDR1 SGHTA, CDR2 FQGTGA. CDR3 sequence (DNA): TGTGCCAGCAGCTTGACTAGCGGGGGCCTGTCCTACAATGAGCAGTTCTTC. Translating gives CASSLTSGGLSYNEQFF.

V and J are TRBV5-1 and TRBJ1-4, with 10 bases that match TRBD1. This CDR3 is built from 14 residues. V was pared by 5 bases and J by 6 bases, with 4 bases of the junction left unmatched. Germline CDR1 and CDR2: SGHRS and YFSETQ. CDR3 region: CASSSGTGDEKLFF. The CDR3 DNA reads TGCGCCAGCAGTTCCGGGACAGGGGATGAAAAACTGTTTTTT. The complete variable domain, with remaining parts taken from reference TRBV5-1 and TRBJ1-4, reads KAGVTQTPRYLIKTRGQQVTLSCSPISGHRSVSWYQQTPGQGLQFLFEYFSETQRNKGNFPGRFSGRQFSNSRSEMNVSTLELGDSALYLCASSSGTGDEKLFFGSGTQLSVL.

A few counts support this clone. The sample has other DNA sequences that encode this CDR3 too. The CDR3: CASSFSNTEAFF. The CDR3 region has the DNA TGTGCCAGCAGTTTTAGCAACACTGAAGCTTTCTTT. The chain employs TRBV12-3 or TRBV12-4 and TRBJ1-1, with unresolved D. Trimming stripped 3 bases from V and 2 bases from J, with 4 bases between. CDR3 length: 12 amino acids.

This clone occurred a few times. The germline gene is not matched at one end of the junction; a read error may be the cause. The chain joins TRBV12-3 or TRBV12-4 to TRBJ1-5, with 9 bases fitting TRBD1. The CDR3 covers 13 residues. The chain's CDR3 is CASSNQDRGLPTF. The CDR3 DNA sequence: TGTGCCAGCAGTAACCAGGACAGGGGCTTGCCGACATTT.

There are a few counts of this clone. V gene TRBV2 combines with J gene TRBJ1-3, with D possibly being TRBD1 (5 bases). The CDR3 spans 16 residues. V lost 3 bases, J lost 2 bases, and 14 bases lay in between. Germline V lookup: CDR1 SNHLY, CDR2 FYNNEI. CDR3 nucleotide sequence: TGTGCCAGCAGTGATGGCAGGGAATCACCTGGAAACACCATATATTTT. Protein product: CASSDGRESPGNTIYF.

The chain links TRBV20-1 to TRBJ1-1, with D hard to call. Trimming removed 1 base at V and 5 bases at J, with 5 bases between. The CDR3 length is 11 residues. Germline V CDR1 and CDR2: DFQATT, SNEGSKA (reference sequence). CDR3 sequence (DNA): TGCAGTGCTAGAGTAGTAACTGAAGCTTTCTTT. Residues: CSARVVTEAFF.

The rearrangement uses TRBV7-2 and TRBJ1-4; D remains ambiguous. Germline V CDR1 and CDR2: SGHTA, FQGNSA. The CDR3 contains 13 residues. V was shortened by 6 bases and J by 8 bases, with 13 bases between the two germline ends. The CDR3 DNA sequence: TGTGCCAGCAGACCCCCCACGGGAGAAAAACTGTTTTTT. This gives the protein CASRPPTGEKLFF.

The chain recombines TRBV5-1 with TRBJ2-7, with TRBD1 as a possible D gene (6 bases). The germline V gene encodes CDR1 SGHRS and CDR2 YFSETQ. V dropped 2 bases and J dropped 6 bases, with 12 bases sitting between them. The CDR3 length is 13 residues. This CDR3 is CASSFSQGSEQYF. In DNA, the CDR3 is TGCGCCAGCAGCTTTTCTCAGGGGAGCGAGCAGTACTTC.

This rearrangement joins TRBV7-3 to TRBJ2-1; 11 nucleotides match TRBD2. The ends lost 5 bases at V and 10 bases at J; junction bases unmatched: 13. The germline gives CDR1 SGHTA, CDR2 FQGTGA. The CDR3 extends over 16 amino acids. In DNA, the CDR3 is TGTGCCAGCAGCGGAACTACTAGCGGGGGCCTGGGGGAGCAGTTCTTC. It encodes CASSGTTSGGLGEQFF.

This chain uses TRBV6-5 with TRBJ1-6, with 8 bases identical to TRBD1. Germline CDR1 reads MNHEY; CDR2 reads SVGAGI. V dropped 6 bases and J dropped 9; count of bases not matched to a gene: 7. This CDR3 is 14 amino acids long. CDR3 sequence reads: CASSADRAGSPLHF. CDR3 nucleotides: TGTGCCAGCAGCGCGGACAGGGCTGGTTCACCCCTCCACTTT.

The V gene is TRBV4-3, the J gene TRBJ1-2; 7 bases are shared with TRBD1. With V trimmed by 5 bases and J by 8 bases, 5 bases remained unmatched. Germline V lookup: CDR1 LGHNA, CDR2 YSLEER. This CDR3 has 12 amino acids. In DNA form, the CDR3 reads TGCGCCAGCAGCAGACAGGGAGGCGGCTACACCTTC. It specifies CASSRQGGGYTF.

The chain recombines TRBV4-2 with TRBJ1-1; maybe TRBD1 (5 bases). The CDR3 consists of 15 residues. Germline CDR1 and CDR2: LGHNA and YNFKEQ. The V gene lost 3 bases and the J gene lost 7 bases, with 18 bases spanning the gap. This CDR3 is CASSHDDRAYNEAFF. CDR3 sequence (DNA): TGTGCCAGCAGCCATGATGACAGAGCCTACAATGAAGCTTTCTTT.

This CDR3 is CASRWAGGYNEQFF. CDR3 sequence (DNA): TGTGCCAGTCGGTGGGCGGGGGGGTACAATGAGCAGTTCTTC. The V call is TRBV19, the J call TRBJ2-1; 9 nucleotides line up with TRBD2. The length of the CDR3 is 14 residues. V lost 8 bases, J lost 4 bases, and 6 bases stayed unmatched. Germline CDR1 is LNHDA and CDR2 is SQIVND (reference sequence).

The chain is built from TRBV12-3 or TRBV12-4 and TRBJ1-3; D remains unclear. The CDR3 runs 13 residues. Trimming pared 3 bases from V and 1 base from J, leaving 4 bases between. As DNA, the CDR3 is TGTGCCAGCAGTTTTGCGTCTGGAAACACCATATATTTT. Protein product: CASSFASGNTIYF.

The chain uses TRBV18 and TRBJ1-3, with 9 bases that match TRBD1. This CDR3 contains 15 residues. The J segment lost 5 bases and the V segment lost 2 bases, leaving 4 bases of the junction unmatched. Germline lookup yields CDR1 KGHSH and CDR2 LQKENI. As DNA, the CDR3 is TGTGCCAGCTCACCAGGGACAGGGATACGAAACACCATATATTTT. It specifies CASSPGTGIRNTIYF.

V usage is TRBV28 and J usage is TRBJ2-7; 7 bases match TRBD1. The CDR3 totals 15 residues. V lost 7 bases and J lost 4; bases outside the gene matches: 13. Germline assignment: CDR1 MDHEN and CDR2 SYDVKM. The CDR3 DNA reads TGTGCCAGCATTAACGCCGGGACAGCAAATTACGAGCAGTACTTC. Protein: CASINAGTANYEQYF. The entire variable domain, with the rest obtained from reference TRBV28 and TRBJ2-7, is as follows: DVKVTQSSRYLVKRTGEKVFLECVQDMDHENMFWYRQDPGLGLRLIYFSYDVKMKEKGDIPEGYSVSREKKERFSLILESASTNQTSMYLCASINAGTANYEQYFGPGTRLTVT.

This clone was observed a few times. V is TRBV27 and J is TRBJ1-5; the match to TRBD1 covers 10 bases. CDR1 and CDR2 (germline): MNHEY, SMNVEV (reference sequence). V lost 6 bases and J lost 7; bases outside the gene matches: 6. This CDR3 has 14 amino acids. The CDR3 DNA is TGTGCCAGCAGCTTGACAGGGGGCGGGCAGCCCCAGCATTTT. Translating gives CASSLTGGGQPQHF.

The genes are TRBV7-8 and TRBJ2-5, with 7 bases that match TRBD2. From germline, CDR1 is SGHVS and CDR2 FQNEAQ. The CDR3 spans 15 residues. Trimming took 5 bases from V and 10 from J; bases not matched to a gene: 16. CDR3 protein: CASSPGYEAGRNQYF. The CDR3 region has the DNA TGTGCCAGCAGCCCGGGGTACGAGGCCGGGAGGAACCAGTACTTC.

This CDR3 reads CASSHGTSGGDTQYF. CDR3 nucleotides: TGTGCCAGCAGCCACGGGACTAGCGGGGGAGATACGCAGTATTTT. The V call is TRBV11-3, the J call TRBJ2-3; 14 bases align to TRBD2. CDR3 length: 15 residues. In germline, CDR1 is SGHNT, CDR2 YENEEA. The V and J ends lost 5 bases and 5 bases, in that order; junction bases with no gene match: 3. The full variable domain, with the rest looked up from reference TRBV11-3 and TRBJ2-3, is EAGVVQSPRYKIIEKKQPVAFWCNPISGHNTLYWYLQNLGQGPELLIRYENEEAVDDSQLPKDRFSAERLKGVDSTLKIQPAELGDSAVYLCASSHGTSGGDTQYFGPGTRLTVL.

The gene calls are TRBV5-1 and TRBJ2-3, with a weak D call TRBD1 (6 bases). V gave up 4 bases and J gave up 2 bases, with 14 bases separating them. Germline V gene data show CDR1 as SGHRS and CDR2 as YFSETQ. The CDR3 is 15 amino acids. CDR3 protein: CASSPLGGITDTQYF. For the CDR3, the DNA is TGCGCCAGCAGCCCTTTAGGGGGTATCACAGATACGCAGTATTTT.

The chain recombines TRBV7-2 with TRBJ2-5, with TRBD1 identical over 9 bases. V shed 3 bases, J shed 5 bases, and the junction held 7 bases outside the gene matches. This CDR3 comprises 15 residues. Germline assignment: CDR1 SGHTA and CDR2 FQGNSA. As DNA, the CDR3 is TGTGCCAGCAGCTTTCAACAGGGGGCAGGGGAGACCCAGTACTTC. Protein: CASSFQQGAGETQYF.

V gene TRBV21-1 combines with J gene TRBJ1-2; the D call of TRBD1 is as the table states it, not checked on the DNA. TRBV21-1 is a documented pseudogene. The CDR3 covers 15 residues. The DNA of the CDR3 is TGTGCCACCCGACCCTGGACAGGACTCAACTATGGCTACACCTTC. Translating gives CATRPWTGLNYGYTF.

The chain has TRBV5-1 and TRBJ2-3, with TRBD2 as a possible D gene (6 bases). This CDR3 has 14 amino acids. The germline V and J ends were trimmed by 7 bases and 2 bases, with 14 bases remaining between them. Germline V gene sequence: CDR1 SGHRS, CDR2 YFSETQ. The CDR3 reads CASSASADTDTQYF. DNA of the CDR3: TGCGCCAGCTCGGCTAGCGCGGACACAGATACGCAGTATTTT.

This clone was seen more than once but under ten times. The genes are TRBV7-9 and TRBJ1-4; 12 positions agree with TRBD1. The CDR3 is made up of 16 amino acids. With 5 bases clipped from V and 8 bases from J, the junction kept 9 bases outside the gene matches. Germline V gives CDR1 SEHNR, CDR2 FQNEAQ (reference sequence). The CDR3 loop reads CASSQGTGGEAEKLFF. The CDR3 DNA follows: TGTGCCAGCAGCCAGGGGACAGGGGGCGAAGCCGAAAAACTGTTTTTT.

The table lists this clone with a few counts. V and J are TRBV7-9 and TRBJ1-2, with D unresolved. CDR3 size: 12 residues. V was cut by 1 base and J by 8 bases, with 8 bases left in between. Germline V gene lookup returns CDR1 SEHNR and CDR2 FQNEAQ (reference sequence). For the CDR3, the DNA is TGTGCCAGCAGCTTAGACTTCCTGGGCTACACCTTC. Translating it yields CASSLDFLGYTF. Combining the CDR3 with reference TRBV7-9 and TRBJ1-2 gives the whole variable domain DTGVSQNPRHKITKRGQNVTFRCDPISEHNRLYWYRQTLGQGPEFLTYFQNEAQLEKSRLLSDRFSAERPKGSFSTLEIQRTEQGDSAMYLCASSLDFLGYTFGSGTRLTVV.